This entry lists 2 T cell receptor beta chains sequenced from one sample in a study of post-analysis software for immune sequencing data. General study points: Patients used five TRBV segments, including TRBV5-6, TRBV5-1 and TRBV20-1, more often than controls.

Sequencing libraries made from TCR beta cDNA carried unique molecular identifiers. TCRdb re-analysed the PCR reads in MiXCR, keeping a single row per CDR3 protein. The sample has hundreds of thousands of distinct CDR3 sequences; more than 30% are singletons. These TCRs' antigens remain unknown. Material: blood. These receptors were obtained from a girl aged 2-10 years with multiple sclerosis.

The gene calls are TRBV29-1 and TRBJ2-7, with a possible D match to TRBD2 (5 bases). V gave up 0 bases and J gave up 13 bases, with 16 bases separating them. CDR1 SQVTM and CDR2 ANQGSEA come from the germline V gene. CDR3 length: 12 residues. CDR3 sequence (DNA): TGCAGCGTTGAAGATGGGTCCGGGGAGTCCTACTTC. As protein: CSVEDGSGESYF.

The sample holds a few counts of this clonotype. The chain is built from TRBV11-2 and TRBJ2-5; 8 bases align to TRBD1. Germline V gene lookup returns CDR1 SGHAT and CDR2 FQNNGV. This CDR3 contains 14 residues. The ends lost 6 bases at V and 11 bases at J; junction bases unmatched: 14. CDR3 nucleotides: TGTGCCAGCAGTTCGGACCCTCAGGGGGCCAGGCAGTACTTC. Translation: CASSSDPQGARQYF.